The 25 T cell receptor beta chains below were found in one sample sequenced in a study of shared clonotypes between healthy human individuals. The table came from immunoSEQ multiplex PCR; TCRdb's copy has only in-frame clones and leaves some out. This sample has roughly 2.2 million clones, with around 90% found just once. Sequencing was done on a sample of naive CD4+ T cells from PBMCs. Subset reported: CD45RA+ positively selected. The source is a man younger than 35 in good health. Some clones in this sample may be carry-over from other donors' samples.

A remark on this clone: This could be a read error, since a much larger clone is one nucleotide away. Different DNA sequences within this sample yield the same CDR3. This chain joins TRBV9 and TRBJ2-1; a possible D gene is TRBD2 (6 bases). CDR1 is SGDLS, CDR2 YYNGEE, per germline. The V gene lost 0 bases and the J gene lost 0 bases, with 7 bases spanning the gap. This CDR3 is 15 amino acids long. The chain's CDR3 is CASSVVGSSYNEQFF. CDR3 bases: TGTGCCAGCAGCGTAGTCGGGAGCTCCTACAATGAGCAGTTCTTC.

The chain combines TRBV2 with TRBJ1-1, with no clear D. Trimming removed 4 bases at V and 5 bases at J, with 14 bases between. CDR3 length: 14 amino acids. Germline CDR1 reads SNHLY; CDR2 reads FYNNEI. CDR3 DNA sequence: TGTGCCAGCAGTGTTTGGGCGGAGGGAACTGAAGCTTTCTTT. Its translation is CASSVWAEGTEAFF.

The J gene is TRBJ2-2, the V gene TRBV29-1; 8 positions agree with TRBD1. This CDR3 is built from 13 residues. With V trimmed by 7 bases and J by 5 bases, 6 bases remained unmatched. Germline V CDR1 and CDR2: SQVTM, ANQGSEA. CDR3 residues: CSGQGAGTGELFF. The CDR3 bases are TGCAGCGGCCAGGGGGCAGGAACCGGGGAGCTGTTTTTT.

The chain couples TRBV9 to TRBJ2-3; weak D call: TRBD1 (6 bases). The CDR3 totals 16 residues. Trimming left V 3 bases short and J 3 bases short, with 17 bases between. Germline CDR1 SGDLS, CDR2 YYNGEE. The CDR3: CASSAKDRRRTDTQYF. CDR3 DNA sequence: TGTGCCAGCAGCGCAAAAGACAGGCGCCGTACAGATACGCAGTATTTT.

This clone has just a few counts. This chain uses TRBV2 with TRBJ1-2; perhaps TRBD1 as D (6 bases). V was pared by 5 bases and J by 6 bases, with 19 bases between. CDR1 SNHLY and CDR2 FYNNEI come from the germline V gene. This CDR3 region has 15 residues. The CDR3 loop reads CASSTGVQGLNGYTF. Written as DNA, the CDR3 is TGTGCCAGCAGTACCGGCGTGCAGGGGTTAAATGGCTACACCTTC.

The V call is TRBV4-1, the J call TRBJ2-4, with 16 bases matching TRBD2. The CDR3 is 18 residues long. Germline V lookup: CDR1 MGHRA, CDR2 YSYEKL. V shed 4 bases, J shed 1 base, and the junction held 4 bases outside the gene matches. CDR3 bases: TGCGCCAGCAGCCCGGGACTAGCGGGAGGGGTGGCCAAAAACATTCAGTACTTC. Protein sequence: CASSPGLAGGVAKNIQYF.

The chain couples TRBV5-1 to TRBJ2-5, with D uncertain. The CDR3 sequence is 14 residues long. V was clipped by 4 bases and J by 2 bases, with 12 bases between them. Germline CDR1 is SGHRS and CDR2 is YFSETQ. The chain's CDR3 is CASSPTRWQETQYF. In DNA form, the CDR3 reads TGCGCCAGCAGCCCCACGCGGTGGCAAGAGACCCAGTACTTC.

The V call is TRBV27, the J call TRBJ1-5; 8 nucleotides agree with TRBD1. Trimming cost V 5 bases and J 7 bases; bases outside gene matches: 4. Germline V gene sequence: CDR1 MNHEY, CDR2 SMNVEV (reference sequence). The CDR3 sequence is 13 residues long. The chain's CDR3 is CASSGQGEQPQHF. The CDR3 DNA reads TGTGCCAGCAGTGGACAGGGCGAACAGCCCCAGCATTTT.

The chain combines TRBV29-1 with TRBJ2-1; 12 bases match TRBD1. The CDR3 has 14 residues. V gave up 7 bases and J gave up 4 bases; unmatched junction bases: 5. Germline V gene lookup returns CDR1 SQVTM and CDR2 ANQGSEA. The CDR3 sequence: CSAGQGARYNEQFF. In nucleotides, the CDR3 is TGCAGCGCGGGACAGGGGGCGAGATACAATGAGCAGTTCTTC.

The chain employs TRBV4-3 and TRBJ2-2; TRBD2 aligns across 9 bases. The germline CDR1 and CDR2 sequences are LGHNA and YSLEER. The CDR3 contains 19 residues. Trimming at V came to 0 bases and at J to 4 bases, leaving 12 bases not matched to a gene. This CDR3 is CASSQEVGVRAGGTGELFF. The CDR3 bases are TGCGCCAGCAGCCAAGAGGTTGGGGTGAGAGCGGGAGGCACCGGGGAGCTGTTTTTT.

The chain couples TRBV5-1 to TRBJ2-1; a weak D match, TRBD1 (8 bases). Germline V CDR1 and CDR2: SGHRS, YFSETQ. The CDR3 is made up of 15 amino acids. The V end was cut by 3 bases, the J end by 4 bases, with 14 bases between. CDR3 in amino acids: CASSSYRGGYNEQFF. The CDR3 DNA is TGCGCCAGCAGCTCCTACAGGGGGGGTTACAATGAGCAGTTCTTC.

This chain connects TRBV10-3 to TRBJ1-2; TRBD1 might be the D (5 bases). Germline V gene sequence: CDR1 ENHRY, CDR2 SYGVKD. The CDR3 is made up of 14 amino acids. Trimming took off 3 bases at V and 8 bases at J, with 16 bases between the two ends. The CDR3 nucleotides are TGTGCCATCAGTGAAATTACAGGCCTAGGGGGCTACACCTTC. It encodes CAISEITGLGGYTF.

This clone has just a few counts. The chain uses TRBV7-8 and TRBJ1-5; 8 nucleotides match TRBD1. Germline V gene lookup returns CDR1 SGHVS and CDR2 FQNEAQ. The V gene end was trimmed by 4 bases and the J gene end by 7 bases; junction bases not matched to a gene: 9. This CDR3 spans 15 amino acids. CDR3 protein: CASSSRTGTPQPQHF. The CDR3, as DNA: TGTGCCAGCAGCTCCCGGACAGGGACGCCCCAGCCCCAGCATTTT.

The rearrangement links TRBV6-6 to TRBJ1-1; D is unclear. The germline V gene has CDR1 MNHNY and CDR2 SVGAGI (reference sequence). Trimming shortened V by 6 bases and J by 1 base, and 9 bases separated the two germline ends. The CDR3 has 13 amino acids. The DNA for the CDR3 is TGTGCCAGCAGCCGTGTAGGGAACACTGAAGCTTTCTTT. This codes for CASSRVGNTEAFF.

In this sample, this clone turned up once. The chain joins TRBV19 to TRBJ1-2; no reliable D call. Germline V gives CDR1 LNHDA, CDR2 SQIVND (reference sequence). The CDR3 is 13 residues long. Trimming pared 3 bases from V and 7 bases from J, leaving 12 bases between. For the CDR3, the DNA is TGTGCCAGTAGTATCCGATTTCCGGGTGGCTACACCTTC. It codes for CASSIRFPGGYTF.

The V and J genes are TRBV28 and TRBJ2-7; no firm D call. The CDR3 consists of 11 residues. The germline V gene encodes CDR1 MDHEN and CDR2 SYDVKM. Deletions cut 1 base from V and 9 bases from J, with 7 bases between. Here the CDR3 DNA reads TGTGCCAGCAGTTTATATTCCGGGCAGTACTTC. Its protein product is CASSLYSGQYF.

The chain has TRBV9 and TRBJ2-3, with 9 bases lining up with TRBD2. The CDR3 covers 16 residues. Germline trimming cut 0 bases from V and 1 base from J; bases unmatched to any gene: 3. Germline V gene data show CDR1 as SGDLS and CDR2 as YYNGEE. For the CDR3, the DNA is TGTGCCAGCAGCGTAGCTGCTAGCGGGGGCACAGATACGCAGTATTTT. Its protein is CASSVAASGGTDTQYF.

The DNA of the CDR3 is TGTGCCAGCAGCTTTCAAGCGGGAGTACACGAGCAGTACTTC. Amino acids: CASSFQAGVHEQYF. The rearrangement uses TRBV5-4 and TRBJ2-7, with 8 bases that match TRBD2. Germline V gene sequence: CDR1 SGHNT, CDR2 YYREEE (reference sequence). V was pared by 2 bases and J by 5 bases, with 6 bases of the junction left unmatched. The CDR3 runs 14 residues.

Note on this clone: This may stem from a read error, because a much larger clone lies one nucleotide away. Additional DNA sequences in this sample encode the identical CDR3. The chain uses TRBV5-1 and TRBJ1-5; D is ambiguous. Germline V gene lookup returns CDR1 SGHRS and CDR2 YFSETQ. The CDR3 sequence is 13 residues long. The V gene lost 2 bases and the J gene lost 2 bases, with 5 bases spanning the gap. This CDR3 reads CASSFEGNQPQHF. For the CDR3, the DNA is TGCGCCAGCAGCTTTGAGGGCAATCAGCCCCAGCATTTT.

This sequence joins TRBV18 and TRBJ1-3; D is uncertain. Trimming removed 10 bases from V and 5 bases from J, with 18 bases in between. The CDR3 runs to 14 residues. The germline V gene encodes CDR1 KGHSH and CDR2 LQKENI. CDR3 loop: CATLPDTRRNTIYF. CDR3 nucleotide sequence: TGTGCCACCCTACCGGATACCCGCCGAAACACCATATATTTT. The full variable domain, completed using reference TRBV18 and TRBJ1-3, is NAGVMQNPRHLVRRRGQEARLRCSPMKGHSHVYWYRQLPEEGLKFMVYLQKENIIDESGMPKERFSAEFPKEGPSILRIQQVVRGDSAAYFCATLPDTRRNTIYFGEGSWLTVV.

The rearrangement joins TRBV18 to TRBJ1-4; D is ambiguous. Trimming stripped 2 bases from V and 8 bases from J, with 12 bases between. Germline lookup yields CDR1 KGHSH and CDR2 LQKENI. This CDR3 has 14 residues. The DNA of the CDR3 is TGTGCCAGCTCACCATTCACCGCCGACGAAAAACTGTTTTTT. It translates to CASSPFTADEKLFF.

The chain has TRBV6-5 and TRBJ2-5, with TRBD2 matching over 8 bases. The J call is doubtful: the DNA matches TRBJ2-7 better. Germline V gene lookup returns CDR1 MNHEY and CDR2 SVGAGI. The CDR3 extends over 12 amino acids. The CDR3 loop reads CASRDTSGEQYF. The CDR3 DNA reads TGTGCCAGCAGGGACACTAGCGGCGAGCAGTACTTC.

This sequence joins TRBV5-6 and TRBJ1-1, with D uncertain. Trimming took 2 bases from V and 5 from J, leaving 10 bases between them. CDR1 is SGHDT, CDR2 YYEEEE, per germline. This CDR3 spans 13 amino acids. This CDR3 is CASSFFLETEAFF. The CDR3 bases are TGTGCCAGCAGCTTTTTCCTTGAGACTGAAGCTTTCTTT.

V usage is TRBV6-6 and J usage is TRBJ2-7; 9 bases are a match to TRBD1. The V segment lost 6 bases and the J segment 4 bases; nucleotides outside the gene matches: 4. The germline V gene encodes CDR1 MNHNY and CDR2 SVGAGI (reference sequence). The CDR3 totals 13 residues. This CDR3 reads CASSNRGRYEQYF. DNA for the CDR3: TGTGCCAGCAGCAACAGGGGGCGTTACGAGCAGTACTTC.

The rearrangement uses TRBV18 and TRBJ2-1; tentatively, D is TRBD2 (6 bases). The CDR3 consists of 15 residues. Deletions cut 6 bases from V and 2 bases from J, with 14 bases between. Germline CDR1 is KGHSH and CDR2 is LQKENI. As DNA, the CDR3 is TGTGCCAGCTCGATCCTAGCGAGTGCCTACAATGAGCAGTTCTTC. Translating it yields CASSILASAYNEQFF. Drawing the rest from reference TRBV18 and TRBJ2-1, the complete variable domain is NAGVMQNPRHLVRRRGQEARLRCSPMKGHSHVYWYRQLPEEGLKFMVYLQKENIIDESGMPKERFSAEFPKEGPSILRIQQVVRGDSAAYFCASSILASAYNEQFFGPGTRLTVL.